The present TCR beta chain was sequenced within a study of human T cells and chemical hapten exposure. Whole-study findings and limits: TCRs at high frequency, those above 1 in 1000, did not change with DPC sensitization. The count of PT1 expanded TCRs correlated positively with patch test score.

Losses at the gene ends were 5 bases for V and 7 bases for J; bases not matched to a gene: 12. Germline CDR1 is MNHNY and CDR2 is SVGAGI (reference sequence). The length of the CDR3 is 16 residues. Specified time point: pre-sensitization, week 0. Regarding treatment: therapeutic diphenylcyclopropenone sensitization with weekly scalp DPC. In the library, unique molecular identifiers were attached to individual cDNA molecules. TCRdb re-analysed the RACE reads in MiXCR, keeping a single row per CDR3 protein. The table shows over 300,000 distinct CDR3 sequences, with around 5.5% occurring only once. This clonotype was seen a few times. Antigen unknown.

The rearrangement links TRBV6-6 to TRBJ1-5; TRBD1 matches at 9 bases. The sequence derives from a woman between 45 and 65 years old with alopecia areata. Some clones in this sample may be carry-over from other donors' samples. Sequenced here: whole blood, sampled in connection with sensitization to the hapten diphenylcyclopropenone (DPC). CDR3 residues: CASSLMPGQGVQPQHF. The CDR3 DNA follows: TGTGCCAGCAGTCTAATGCCGGGACAGGGCGTCCAGCCCCAGCATTTT.